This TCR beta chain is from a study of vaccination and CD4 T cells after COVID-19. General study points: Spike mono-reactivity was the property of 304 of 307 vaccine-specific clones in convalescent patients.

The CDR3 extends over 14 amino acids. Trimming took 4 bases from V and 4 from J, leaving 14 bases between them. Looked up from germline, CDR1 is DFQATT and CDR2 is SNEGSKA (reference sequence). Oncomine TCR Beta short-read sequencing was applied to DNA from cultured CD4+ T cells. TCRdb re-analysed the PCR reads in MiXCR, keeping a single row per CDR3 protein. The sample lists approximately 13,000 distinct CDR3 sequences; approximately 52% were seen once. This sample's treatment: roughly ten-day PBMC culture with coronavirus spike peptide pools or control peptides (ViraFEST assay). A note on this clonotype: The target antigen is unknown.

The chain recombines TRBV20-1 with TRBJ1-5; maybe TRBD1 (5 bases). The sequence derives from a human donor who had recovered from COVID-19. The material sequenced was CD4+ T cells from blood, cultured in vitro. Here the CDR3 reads CSATGGLGNQPQHF. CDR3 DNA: TGCAGTGCTACCGGGGGTCTAGGAAATCAGCCCCAGCATTTT.